What follows are 5 T cell receptor beta chains derived from one specimen sequenced in a study of resident and recirculating memory T cells in vitiligo. Clones were sequenced by immunoSEQ multiplex PCR, and TCRdb holds only the in-frame ones, with some missing. The table shows some 70,000 clones, with roughly nine tenths occurring only once. Input material: blood. These receptor sequences come from a male donor with vitiligo.

The rearrangement joins TRBV7-9 to TRBJ2-3; perhaps TRBD2 as D (5 bases). Germline CDR1 SEHNR, CDR2 FQNEAQ (reference sequence). The length of the CDR3 is 12 residues. Trimming removed 5 bases from V and 2 bases from J, with 5 bases in between. CDR3 in amino acids: CASSDYTDTQYF. The CDR3 DNA reads as TGTGCCAGCAGCGACTACACAGATACGCAGTATTTT.

This clone was seen more than once but under ten times. The chain links TRBV18 to TRBJ1-1; TRBD1 is a possible D gene (6 bases). This CDR3 has 15 residues. The V and J ends lost 6 bases and 2 bases respectively, with 16 bases between them. Per germline, CDR1 KGHSH and CDR2 LQKENI. The CDR3 loop is CASSPQRTDNTEAFF. The CDR3 DNA is TGTGCCAGCTCCCCCCAACGGACAGACAACACTGAAGCTTTCTTT.

This clone occurred a few times. The chain links TRBV29-1 to TRBJ1-1; the match to TRBD1 covers 9 bases. The CDR3 is made up of 13 amino acids. V trimming: 6 bases; J trimming: 4 bases; junction bases outside the gene matches: 6. The germline V gene has CDR1 SQVTM and CDR2 ANQGSEA. This chain's CDR3 is CSVTQGASTEAFF. CDR3 in DNA: TGCAGCGTGACACAGGGGGCGAGCACTGAAGCTTTCTTT.

This rearrangement joins TRBV19 to TRBJ1-6; 8 bases are shared with TRBD1. The germline V gene has CDR1 LNHDA and CDR2 SQIVND (reference sequence). The CDR3 spans 14 residues. After removal of 8 bases from V and 7 bases from J, the junction contained 7 bases not matched to a gene. The CDR3 spells CASSQGAGNSPLHF. DNA for the CDR3: TGTGCCAGTTCCCAGGGGGCTGGGAATTCACCCCTCCACTTT.

This chain uses TRBV28 with TRBJ1-2; possibly TRBD1 for D (6 bases). Trimming left V 5 bases short and J 4 bases short, with 17 bases between. Germline V gene sequence: CDR1 MDHEN, CDR2 SYDVKM. The CDR3 consists of 15 residues. CDR3 loop: CASSPLETGRYGYTF. The CDR3 coding sequence is TGTGCCAGCAGTCCCCTCGAAACAGGGCGCTATGGCTACACCTTC.